This TCR beta chain appears in the sequencing data of a study of T cells after yellow fever vaccination. Germline lookup yields CDR1 DFQATT and CDR2 SNEGSKA (reference sequence). J lost 6 bases, V lost 0 bases, and 6 bases had no gene match. The CDR3 is 15 residues long. This clonotype was seen many times. TCRdb used MiXCR to reprocess the 5' RACE reads, holding one entry per CDR3 protein. The sample records over 25,000 distinct CDR3 sequences, 5% to 6% being singletons. Whole-study results and caveats: Shared CD4/CD8 clonotypes were a small share, likely from convergent recombination. The secondary response was weaker, and its peak arrived faster, on day 5 versus 15.

This clonotype originated in a man under 40 who received the YFV17D yellow fever vaccine. The rearrangement links TRBV20-1 to TRBJ1-5; 9 bases are a match to TRBD1. This sample comprised PBMCs, either bulk or a sorted T-cell subset (CD4+, CD8+, memory, or dextramer-sorted; not recorded which), obtained 15 days after the yellow fever booster vaccination. The CDR3 spells CSARDGGTGRQPQHF. The CDR3 DNA sequence: TGCAGTGCTAGAGATGGTGGGACAGGGCGTCAGCCCCAGCATTTT.